The clone carrying this T cell receptor beta chain has just a few counts. What it recognizes is unknown. It was through 5'RACE template switching that TCR cDNA was made, with a universal primer site and UMIs added. TCRdb independently ran MiXCR on the 5' RACE reads; one entry per CDR3 protein. The sample records around 330,000 distinct CDR3 sequences, roughly 3.5% being singletons. This entry is derived from a study of T cells after yellow fever vaccination. Broader study findings: Sorted repertoires could include abundant contaminating clonotypes from bulk cells. Post-booster samples contained most primary-vaccination clones (approximately 95% CD4, about 90% CD8).

The CDR3 contains 14 residues. Per germline, CDR1 LNHDA and CDR2 SQIVND (reference sequence). The ends were cut back, 6 bases at V and 6 bases at J, with 16 bases in the middle. The chain carries TRBV19 and TRBJ2-3; the D gene is possibly TRBD2 (5 bases). The TCR sequence derives from a man in his late teens or twenties who received the YFV17D yellow fever vaccine. The material was PBMCs, obtained on the day of the yellow fever booster vaccination. The CDR3 DNA follows: TGTGCCAGTAGCGCAGAGGACTTAAGGGATACGCAGTATTTT. It encodes CASSAEDLRDTQYF.